The 31 T cell receptor beta chains below were found in one sample sequenced in a study of blood T cell repertoires in COVID-19. The repertoire was sequenced with immunoSEQ multiplex PCR; TCRdb's copy has only in-frame clones and lacks some. Of about 310,000 clones listed, approximately 89% are singletons. Sequencing used PBMCs or T cells enriched from blood (not recorded which). The origin of the receptors is a woman aged 35 to 49 who had recovered from COVID-19.

This clone has only a few counts. The chain has TRBV30 and TRBJ2-5; the D gene is possibly TRBD2 (6 bases). Trimming removed 1 base at V and 5 bases at J, with 8 bases between. This CDR3 is built from 12 residues. The germline V gene has CDR1 GTSNPN and CDR2 SVGIG (reference sequence). This CDR3 is CAWSESGETQYF. In nucleotides, the CDR3 is TGTGCCTGGAGTGAGAGCGGGGAGACCCAGTACTTC.

This clone was counted once. The chain has TRBV29-1 and TRBJ2-1; no reliable D call. Germline V gene sequence: CDR1 SQVTM, CDR2 ANQGSEA. V lost 3 bases to trimming and J lost 7 bases, with 19 bases between them. CDR3 size: 15 residues. CDR3 in amino acids: CSVDSPPGPWNEQFF. In DNA, the CDR3 is TGCAGCGTTGACTCGCCACCGGGTCCGTGGAATGAGCAGTTCTTC.

The chain links TRBV7-9 to TRBJ1-1; D unclear. CDR3 length: 12 residues. Germline V CDR1 and CDR2: SEHNR, FQNEAQ (reference sequence). V shed 4 bases and J shed 0 bases, with 3 bases lying between them. The CDR3 sequence is CASSSVNTEAFF. The CDR3, as DNA: TGTGCCAGCAGCTCGGTGAACACTGAAGCTTTCTTT.

This chain connects TRBV5-1 to TRBJ2-1; D gene uncertain. Trimming removed 5 bases at V and 10 bases at J, with 16 bases between. In germline, CDR1 is SGHRS, CDR2 YFSETQ. The CDR3 contains 13 residues. CDR3 residues: CASRPFSSPEQFF. CDR3 DNA sequence: TGCGCCAGCAGGCCCTTCTCAAGCCCGGAGCAGTTCTTC.

The V and J genes are TRBV5-6 and TRBJ1-2; TRBD1 agrees at 8 bases. V was pared by 3 bases and J by 5 bases, with 9 bases of the junction left unmatched. CDR3 length equals 15 residues. Germline V gene sequence: CDR1 SGHDT, CDR2 YYEEEE. DNA of the CDR3: TGTGCCAGCAGCTCACCGGGACAGGTTGGATATGGCTACACCTTC. Translated, it gives CASSSPGQVGYGYTF.

In regard to this clone: This specimen includes other DNA sequences encoding the same CDR3. The chain links TRBV9 to TRBJ1-3; no clear D. Germline V gene data show CDR1 as SGDLS and CDR2 as YYNGEE. The V and J ends lost 4 bases and 4 bases respectively, with 6 bases between them. CDR3 length: 12 residues. The DNA for the CDR3 is TGTGCCAGCAGCCCCCGGGGAAACACCATATATTTT. Its protein product is CASSPRGNTIYF.

The rearrangement links TRBV20-1 to TRBJ2-3; 8 bases align to TRBD2. From germline, CDR1 is DFQATT and CDR2 SNEGSKA (reference sequence). CDR3 length: 14 amino acids. V dropped 3 bases and J dropped 5; count of bases not matched to a gene: 7. CDR3 DNA: TGCAGTGCTAGTCGGGGGGGCCGGATAGATACGCAGTATTTT. Its protein is CSASRGGRIDTQYF.

The gene calls are TRBV7-9 and TRBJ2-5; D might be TRBD2 (5 bases). V gave up 2 bases and J gave up 2 bases, with 12 bases separating them. This CDR3 region has 15 residues. Per germline, CDR1 SEHNR and CDR2 FQNEAQ (reference sequence). DNA for the CDR3: TGTGCCAGCAGCTTACTAGAGCGGCCGCAAGAGACCCAGTACTTC. Translated: CASSLLERPQETQYF.

The J gene is TRBJ1-4, the V gene TRBV19; TRBD1 might be the D (5 bases). Germline-derived CDR1 and CDR2 are LNHDA and SQIVND (reference sequence). Trimming took off 5 bases at V and 8 bases at J, with 27 bases between the two ends. The CDR3 contains 18 residues. CDR3 amino acids: CASSGSGSYGRRVEKLFF. For the CDR3, the DNA is TGTGCCAGTAGTGGTTCCGGCAGTTATGGACGCAGGGTCGAAAAACTGTTTTTT.

This clone was counted once. CDR3 residues: CASSLLAGPYEQYF. The CDR3 region has the DNA TGTGCCAGCAGCTTACTAGCGGGGCCCTACGAGCAGTACTTC. The chain recombines TRBV7-2 with TRBJ2-7; 9 positions match TRBD2. The V segment lost 2 bases and the J segment 2 bases; nucleotides outside the gene matches: 1. CDR3 length: 14 residues. CDR1 SGHTA and CDR2 FQGNSA come from the germline V gene.

In this sample, this clone turned up a few times. The J gene is TRBJ1-3, the V gene TRBV28; D is perhaps TRBD1 (6 bases). In germline, CDR1 is MDHEN, CDR2 SYDVKM. The CDR3 has 14 residues. V was clipped by 6 bases and J by 1 base, with 10 bases between them. CDR3 DNA: TGTGCCAGCAGGCCAAGGGGGTCTGGAAACACCATATATTTT. This gives the protein CASRPRGSGNTIYF.

The chain links TRBV7-8 to TRBJ2-7, with TRBD2 identical over 8 bases. The germline V gene encodes CDR1 SGHVS and CDR2 FQNEAQ. V was clipped by 0 bases and J by 2 bases; unmatched bases: 6. The CDR3 spans 16 residues. The CDR3 protein is CASSLALAGGTYEQYF. CDR3 sequence (DNA): TGTGCCAGCAGCTTAGCTCTAGCGGGTGGTACCTACGAGCAGTACTTC. Combining the CDR3 with reference TRBV7-8 and TRBJ2-7 gives the whole variable domain GAGVSQSPRYKVAKRGQDVALRCDPISGHVSLFWYQQALGQGPEFLTYFQNEAQLDKSGLPSDRFFAERPEGSVSTLKIQRTQQEDSAVYLCASSLALAGGTYEQYFGPGTRLTVT.

The DNA of the CDR3 is TGTGCCAGCACCGGCGGGCGGGGGGAAAAACTGTTTTTT. Protein product: CASTGGRGEKLFF. The V call is TRBV11-3, the J call TRBJ1-4; possible D gene TRBD1, 5 bases. The CDR3 covers 13 residues. V lost 7 bases, J lost 8 bases, and 14 bases lay in between. Germline V lookup: CDR1 SGHNT, CDR2 YENEEA.

The CDR3 sequence: CASSLGREEKLFF. CDR3 bases: TGTGCCAGCAGCTTAGGGCGGGAGGAAAAACTGTTTTTT. The chain has TRBV13 and TRBJ1-4; D call uncertain. The CDR3 covers 13 residues. Germline V gene lookup returns CDR1 PRHDT and CDR2 FYEKMQ (reference sequence). Trimming left V 0 bases short and J 8 bases short, with 7 bases between.

V and J are TRBV5-4 and TRBJ1-4; D possibly corresponds to TRBD1 (6 bases). V lost 3 bases, J lost 1 base, and 13 bases lay in between. CDR1 SGHNT and CDR2 YYREEE come from the germline V gene (reference sequence). There are 16 residues in the CDR3. As DNA, the CDR3 is TGTGCCAGCAGCTCGGGGGGGCGTTTAACTAATGAAAAACTGTTTTTT. It translates to CASSSGGRLTNEKLFF.

This chain joins TRBV7-3 and TRBJ2-1, with D possibly being TRBD2 (5 bases). This CDR3 is built from 16 residues. Trimming cost V 5 bases and J 7 bases, with 21 bases left between them. Germline CDR1 is SGHTA and CDR2 is FQGTGA. Here the CDR3 DNA reads TGTGCCAGCAGCCCCTCCTGGGCCCGCGGGCGAAATGAGCAGTTCTTC. Its protein is CASSPSWARGRNEQFF.

V usage is TRBV2 and J usage is TRBJ1-5, with 9 bases identical to TRBD1. The CDR3 sequence is 13 residues long. Germline lookup yields CDR1 SNHLY and CDR2 FYNNEI. V lost 11 bases, J lost 6 bases, and 8 bases stayed unmatched. The chain's CDR3 is CAGDRGAGQPQHF. The CDR3 DNA sequence: TGTGCCGGTGACAGGGGGGCCGGTCAGCCCCAGCATTTT.

The chain joins TRBV5-1 to TRBJ1-5; 9 bases map to TRBD1. V lost 4 bases to trimming and J lost 4 bases; unmatched junction nucleotides: 3. Germline V CDR1 and CDR2: SGHRS, YFSETQ. The length of the CDR3 is 14 residues. The CDR3 sequence is CASSLGTGNQPQHF. DNA of the CDR3: TGCGCCAGCAGCCTCGGGACAGGGAATCAGCCCCAGCATTTT. The full variable domain, in which reference TRBV5-1 and TRBJ1-5 provide the parts outside the CDR3, is KAGVTQTPRYLIKTRGQQVTLSCSPISGHRSVSWYQQTPGQGLQFLFEYFSETQRNKGNFPGRFSGRQFSNSRSEMNVSTLELGDSALYLCASSLGTGNQPQHFGDGTRLSIL.

The chain employs TRBV9 and TRBJ1-1; TRBD1 is a possible D gene (6 bases). The V end was cut by 3 bases, the J end by 1 base, with 13 bases between. The CDR3 spans 15 residues. CDR1 is SGDLS, CDR2 YYNGEE, per germline. CDR3 amino acids: CASSAPGARNTEAFF. The CDR3 region has the DNA TGTGCCAGCAGCGCGCCAGGGGCTAGGAACACTGAAGCTTTCTTT. Drawing the rest from reference TRBV9 and TRBJ1-1, the complete variable domain is DSGVTQTPKHLITATGQRVTLRCSPRSGDLSVYWYQQSLDQGLQFLIQYYNGEERAKGNILERFSAQQFPDLHSELNLSSLELGDSALYFCASSAPGARNTEAFFGQGTRLTVV.

The J gene is TRBJ2-1, the V gene TRBV3-1 (or the pseudogene TRBV3-2); no clear D gene. The V end was cut by 0 bases, the J end by 4 bases, with 10 bases between. The CDR3 covers 15 residues. The germline gives CDR1 LGHDT, CDR2 YNNKEL (reference sequence). The chain's CDR3 is CASSQEGDIYNEQFF. DNA for the CDR3: TGTGCCAGCAGCCAAGAAGGAGATATTTACAATGAGCAGTTCTTC.

The chain uses TRBV7-3 and TRBJ2-3, with 11 bases lining up with TRBD1. This CDR3 is built from 15 residues. V lost 5 bases, J lost 2 bases, and 3 bases stayed unmatched. Looked up from germline, CDR1 is SGHTA and CDR2 is FQGTGA. The CDR3 region has the DNA TGTGCCAGCAGCCCGGACAGGGGGCACACAGATACGCAGTATTTT. Amino acids: CASSPDRGHTDTQYF.

The sample holds one count of this clone. V is TRBV6-2 or TRBV6-3 and J is TRBJ1-5; TRBD1 aligns across 8 bases. There are 16 residues in the CDR3. Germline lookup yields CDR1 MNHEY and CDR2 SVGEGT. Trimming removed 0 bases from V and 4 bases from J; junction bases left unmatched: 5. CDR3 loop: CASSYSGQVKNQPQHF. The CDR3 DNA reads TGTGCCAGCAGTTACTCGGGACAGGTAAAGAATCAGCCCCAGCATTTT.

The chain carries TRBV30 and TRBJ1-1; D unresolved. The germline V and J ends were trimmed by 2 bases and 6 bases, with 7 bases remaining between them. Germline assignment: CDR1 GTSNPN and CDR2 SVGIG (reference sequence). The CDR3 is 11 residues long. The CDR3 DNA reads TGTGCCTGGAGTCGCGGGGCTGAAGCTTTCTTT. Its protein is CAWSRGAEAFF.

The rearrangement links TRBV5-4 to TRBJ2-1; D possibly corresponds to TRBD2 (5 bases). V shed 2 bases and J shed 5 bases, with 14 bases lying between them. The germline V gene has CDR1 SGHNT and CDR2 YYREEE (reference sequence). The CDR3 spans 15 residues. CDR3 in amino acids: CASSFLRGENNEQFF. The CDR3 DNA sequence: TGTGCCAGCAGCTTTCTACGGGGAGAAAACAATGAGCAGTTCTTC.

The CDR3 here is CASSLPAGGYNEQFF. CDR3 coding DNA: TGTGCCAGCAGCTTACCAGCGGGCGGCTACAATGAGCAGTTCTTC. The chain recombines TRBV13 with TRBJ2-1; TRBD2 is a possible D gene (6 bases). CDR3 size: 15 residues. The V gene lost 2 bases and the J gene lost 3 bases, with 11 bases spanning the gap. Germline values: CDR1 PRHDT, CDR2 FYEKMQ (reference sequence). The full variable domain, its missing parts supplied by reference TRBV13 and TRBJ2-1, is AAGVIQSPRHLIKEKRETATLKCYPIPRHDTVYWYQQGPGQDPQFLISFYEKMQSDKGSIPDRFSAQQFSDYHSELNMSSLELGDSALYFCASSLPAGGYNEQFFGPGTRLTVL.

This sequence joins TRBV7-2 and TRBJ2-7; the match to TRBD2 covers 14 bases. CDR3 length: 14 residues. V trimming: 4 bases; J trimming: 7 bases; junction bases outside the gene matches: 3. CDR1 and CDR2 (germline): SGHTA, FQGNSA. Here the CDR3 reads CASSSGTSGREQYF. In nucleotides, the CDR3 is TGTGCCAGCAGCTCAGGGACTAGCGGGAGAGAGCAGTACTTC.

V and J are TRBV11-2 and TRBJ2-1, with TRBD2 matching over 11 bases. CDR1 is SGHAT and CDR2 is FQNNGV in the germline V gene. Trimming removed 4 bases from V and 2 bases from J; junction bases left unmatched: 7. CDR3 length equals 17 residues. CDR3 protein: CASSWRGLAVTYNEQFF. The DNA of the CDR3 is TGTGCCAGCAGCTGGAGGGGACTAGCGGTTACCTACAATGAGCAGTTCTTC.

The chain joins TRBV7-9 to TRBJ2-5; 8 bases fit TRBD1. Germline V lookup: CDR1 SEHNR, CDR2 FQNEAQ (reference sequence). J lost 0 bases, V lost 3 bases, and 6 bases had no gene match. This CDR3 region has 16 residues. This CDR3 is CASSLGGQGYQETQYF. The CDR3 DNA sequence: TGTGCCAGCAGCTTGGGAGGACAGGGCTACCAAGAGACCCAGTACTTC.

The genes are TRBV5-4 and TRBJ2-3, with 7 positions matching TRBD2. This CDR3 contains 15 residues. From germline, CDR1 is SGHNT and CDR2 YYREEE (reference sequence). The V gene end was trimmed by 2 bases and the J gene end by 3 bases; junction bases not matched to a gene: 6. CDR3 in DNA: TGTGCCAGCAGCTTAGAGGGAGGGTTGACAGATACGCAGTATTTT. Encoded protein: CASSLEGGLTDTQYF.

The CDR3 loop reads CASSRDRATQPQHF. CDR3 coding DNA: TGTGCCAGCAGCCGAGACAGGGCGACTCAGCCCCAGCATTTT. The V call is TRBV7-8, the J call TRBJ1-5; 7 bases are shared with TRBD1. The CDR3 spans 14 residues. J gave up 6 bases and V 5 bases, and 7 bases lay outside the gene matches. Germline CDR1 and CDR2: SGHVS and FQNEAQ.

The V call is TRBV11-3, the J call TRBJ2-1; a possible D gene is TRBD2 (5 bases). The V gene's germline CDR1 is SGHNT and CDR2 YENEEA. This CDR3 has 13 residues. Trimming stripped 3 bases from V and 9 bases from J, with 12 bases between. The CDR3 loop is CASSLTRRGEQFF. In DNA form, the CDR3 reads TGTGCCAGCAGCTTGACTCGTCGGGGTGAGCAGTTCTTC.